The sequence of this T cell receptor (beta chain) was determined in a study of early T cells in non-severe SARS-CoV-2 infection. Study overall: Sequenced bulk RNA came from whole blood that was unsorted, and chains were unpaired. Broader study findings: There was a bias toward anti-spike CD8 responses in VDJdb matching, which missed private and CD4 specificities.

Many counts were recorded for this clonotype. The antigen is unknown. Losses at the gene ends were 5 bases for V and 7 bases for J; bases not matched to a gene: 8. Germline V gene sequence: CDR1 SGHAT, CDR2 FQNNGV. The CDR3 has 14 amino acids. The TCR library protocol was used to attach unique molecular identifiers. These identifiers were attached to individual cDNA molecules. TCRdb itself ran the 5' RACE reads through MiXCR, one entry per CDR3 protein. The sample lists around 70,000 distinct CDR3 sequences, about 9% occurring once. The V call is TRBV11-2, the J call TRBJ1-3, with 7 nucleotides matching TRBD1. The source was whole blood, collected at baseline. This TCR derives from an adult who was a healthcare worker with PCR-confirmed SARS-CoV-2 infection or an uninfected control (not recorded which). The CDR3 protein is CASSPADRQNTIYF. In nucleotides, the CDR3 is TGTGCCAGCAGCCCAGCGGACAGGCAGAACACCATATATTTT.